This T cell receptor beta chain was retrieved from a study of spatial heterogeneity in lung cancer. A single record per CDR3 protein comes from TCRdb applying MiXCR to the 5' RACE reads. The table lists fewer than 4,500 distinct CDR3 sequences, about 8.8% of them singletons. Time point given: sample taken at primary tumor resection. The authors sequenced whole RNA from tumor, nontumor lung or frozen PBMC without sorting. This CDR3 has 12 amino acids. V dropped 3 bases and J dropped 4 bases, with 4 bases sitting between them. This clonotype was counted many times. Sequenced material: normal lung tissue next to the tumor, taken at surgery. V gene TRBV12-3 or TRBV12-4 combines with J gene TRBJ2-1; D is unresolved. This sequence was found in a female donor with early-stage non-small cell lung cancer. Here the CDR3 reads CASSLRYNEQFF. CDR3 sequence (DNA): TGTGCCAGCAGTTTGAGGTACAATGAGCAGTTCTTC.